This TCR beta chain was documented in a study of human T cells and chemical hapten exposure. Whole-study context: Small pooled library volume differences mainly caused per-sample TCR yield variation.

As concerns this clonotype: Its antigen is still unknown.

Deletions cut 6 bases from V and 11 bases from J, with 16 bases between. Germline CDR1 reads MNHEY; CDR2 reads SVGEGT. The CDR3 length is 12 residues. MiXCR, run by TCRdb on the RACE reads, gives a single entry per CDR3 protein. The data contain some 80,000 distinct CDR3 sequences, around 10% of them singletons. Time point of the sample: patch test 1, 2 weeks after DPC sensitization. Documented treatment: therapeutic diphenylcyclopropenone sensitization with weekly scalp DPC. Study-wide results and limits: Sensitizing to DPC left TCRs with a frequency above 1 in 1000 unaltered.

The V and J genes are TRBV6-2 or TRBV6-3 and TRBJ1-1; D might be TRBD1 (5 bases). The sample here was whole blood, taken in connection with sensitization to the hapten diphenylcyclopropenone (DPC). The clonotype comes from a woman in her forties or fifties with alopecia areata. Some clones in this sample may be carry-over from other donors' samples. The CDR3 nucleotides read TGTGCCAGCAGCCTCGGGCCCGAGGGGGCTTTCTTT. This translates into CASSLGPEGAFF.